The present T cell receptor beta chain was sequenced within a study of blood T cell repertoires in COVID-19. Sequencing used immunoSEQ multiplex PCR; TCRdb keeps in-frame clones, though not all of them. Of 250,000 to 300,000 clones in the sample, 85% to 90% are singletons; the top ten hold 10% to 15%. CDR3 length equals 12 residues. The germline gives CDR1 SQVTM, CDR2 ANQGSEA. Trimming took off 4 bases at V and 2 bases at J, with 9 bases between the two ends. Sequenced sample: peripheral blood. This clonotype originated in a woman aged 25 to 39 with COVID-19, enrolled during active disease. The gene calls are TRBV29-1 and TRBJ2-7; D might be TRBD2 (6 bases). The CDR3 sequence is CSVVGGPYEQYF. For the CDR3, the DNA is TGCAGCGTTGTCGGGGGTCCCTACGAGCAGTACTTC.